This T cell receptor (beta chain) was sequenced in a study of shared clonotypes between healthy human individuals (dated by TCRdb to between 2020 and 2021). For the wider study: The cohort comprised a couple of women and a few men aged 18 to 49 years. Libraries were prepared and TCR repertoires were sequenced by different laboratories using diverse techniques, in order to increase sequencing depth and limit assay-specific biases. For each donor, CD4 naive and CD4 memory were each given three plates, CD8 naive was given two plates, and CD8 memory was given one plate. Between about 0.94 and 8.9 billion PBMCs per donor were obtained by leukapheresis. The study deeply sequenced blood TCR repertoires of five healthy adults to estimate repertoire size and the extent of clonotype sharing between individuals. What the research found in general, with its limitations: Because the study included only a small number of donors, the genetic and exposure-history diversity represented was limited. Pairwise subsampling led to the expectation that sequencing depth would affect the degree of clonotype sharing among donors. Rarefaction of sorted-subset datasets indicated incomplete sequencing despite the large sequencing depth. Compared with non-shared clonotypes, the clonotypes found in all four sorted-subset donors had higher generation probabilities. Larger estimated clonotype richness was generally found for naive subsets than for memory subsets. Sharing across a few donors was observed for approximately 5% of naive CD4, less than 4% of naive CD8, 2.3% of memory CD4, and roughly 0.43% of memory CD8 clonotypes. Only blood was sampled, and tissue TCR repertoires likely differ from those in blood.

TCR CDR3 regions were amplified from genomic DNA by multiplex PCR using the deep immunoSEQ assay. Genomic DNA extracted from each cell subset was distributed evenly over all wells of several immunoSEQ 96-well plates, and each plate served as one replicate. For sorted subsets, each replicate PCR was loaded with approximately 200 ng genomic DNA, equivalent to about 33,000 T cell genomes. The purified libraries were quantified using a Qubit 3.0 fluorometer, sized with a Bioanalyzer 2100, and then quantified again using the KAPA Library Quantification kit. A separate single-read 150-cycle Illumina NextSeq 550 flow cell was used to sequence each immunoSEQ 96-well plate. The original pipeline was this. The immunoSEQ output contained only junctional sequences without quality scores, so filtering could not match that applied to full-length reads. To assign V/J genes and CDR3, sequences were annotated against IMGT germline references using PyIR, a Python wrapper for IgBLAST v1.9. Reads were removed for weak V/J assignments (E-value above 1e-6), missing CDR3, stop codons, out-of-frame junctions, or ambiguous translated residues. V3J clonotypes were defined by identical inferred V gene, J gene, and CDR3 amino acid sequence. To compute the percentage overlap between repertoires, the number of shared unique clonotypes was divided by the size of the smaller repertoire. Repertoire richness was assessed with RTK rarefaction, the Chao1 estimator, and Recon v2.1 estimates of unobserved clonotypes. For all TCRbeta clonotypes obtained by the gDNA method from a handful of donors, generation probabilities were computed with OLGA. The table was pulled from immuneACCESS by TCRdb, which kept in-frame rearrangements only. Such tables lose some clones; where checked, under half of the loss comes from unresolved V genes, and the rest has no known cause. V, J and clone size are those of that table, while D and trimming were read from the DNA. Counted in this sample were roughly 2 million clones; approximately 94% of them appeared once. The ten largest clonotypes hold more than 0.95% of the sample.

CD8 naive samples consisted of CD45RO-negative cells that were positively selected for CCR7, yielding a CD45RA+CCR7+ population without TemRA cells. Healthy HIV-negative adults with no recently reported acute infections or vaccinations were included as donors. Every donor was a Caucasian adult living in Nashville, Tennessee, USA. Blood was obtained by leukapheresis, after which PBMCs were separated by Ficoll-Histopaque density gradient centrifugation and cryopreserved in liquid nitrogen vapor phase. Purity and quantity of every magnetically sorted T cell population were checked by analytical flow cytometry. Each sorted fraction had its genomic DNA isolated and then quantified by UV absorbance on a Nanodrop 2000c. As concerns this clone: It has no known antigen specificity. No per-base quality is available; no much larger clone lies one base away.

The CDR3 holds 14 amino acids from the cysteine to the phenylalanine. Of all the DNA, just the CDR3 is kept, 42 bases in frame from base 1. CDR1 and CDR2 were assigned from the germline V gene as MNHEY and SVGAGI. Unmatched junction bases come to 6, with V trimmed by 5 bases and J by 7 bases. Sequenced input: naive CD8+ T cells sorted from blood. This specimen's cell subset or site label, per the study, means: CD45RA+CCR7+. The chain joins TRBV6-5 to TRBJ2-1, and 9 bases in between align with TRBD1. The TCR comes from a man between 18 and 29 years old in good health. The CDR3 amino acid sequence is: CASSPQTGGNEQFF. The nucleotides read TGTGCCAGCAGTCCACAGACAGGGGGGAATGAGCAGTTCTTC.